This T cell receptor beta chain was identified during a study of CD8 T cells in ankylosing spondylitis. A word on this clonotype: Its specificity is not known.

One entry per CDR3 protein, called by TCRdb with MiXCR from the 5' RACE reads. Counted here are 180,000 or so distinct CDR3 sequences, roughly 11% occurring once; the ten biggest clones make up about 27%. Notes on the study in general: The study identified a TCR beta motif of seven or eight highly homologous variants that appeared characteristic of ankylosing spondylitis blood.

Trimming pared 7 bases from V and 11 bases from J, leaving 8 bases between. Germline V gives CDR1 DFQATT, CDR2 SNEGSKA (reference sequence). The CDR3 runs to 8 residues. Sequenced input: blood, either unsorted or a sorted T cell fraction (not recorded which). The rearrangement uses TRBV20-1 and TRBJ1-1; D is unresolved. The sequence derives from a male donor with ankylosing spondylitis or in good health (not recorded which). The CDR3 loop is CSGPDAFF. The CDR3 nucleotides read TGCAGTGGTCCGGATGCTTTCTTT.